Here is one T cell receptor beta chain with its context. This clone was counted between two and nine times. Its antigen has not been determined. Base quality data are lacking; no much larger clone is found one base away. This sample is part of a study of beta chain features in type 1 diabetes (dated by TCRdb to the late 2010s). Study-level background: No differences in mean age, gender distribution, total cell number or subset yield were found between patients and healthy donors. A total of 85 million to 140 million sorted cells were examined across all samples, and a strong correlation was observed between cell number per subset and RNA yield. The study compared TCRB repertoires of sorted circulating CD4+ T cell subsets between recently diagnosed type 1 diabetes patients and matched healthy donors. Regulatory and stem cell-like memory subsets were obtained from only 8 patients and roughly 8 healthy donors, while naive and central memory subsets were obtained from all 30 or so donors. Study-wide conclusions, independent of this receptor: At VDJ recombination sites, patients with type 1 diabetes made fewer insertions and deleted more nucleotides, a pattern implying thymic rearrangement abnormalities. In all four CD4+ subsets, TCRB CDR3 length was moderately but significantly shorter in type 1 diabetes patients. Because cDNA rather than genomic DNA was sequenced, highly expressing activated cells could have been over-represented, although no difference in activation and CD3 levels was found between groups. HLA sub-analyses involved small numbers of individuals, so any influence of HLA type on TCRB rearrangement remained unresolved. Naive, central memory and regulatory TCRB repertoires appeared to be more alike among patients than among healthy donors. Shorter templates might be favored by PCR, yet because patient and control samples were amplified and corrected together, any such skew would affect both groups equally.

Each donor gave one peripheral blood draw, averaging roughly 120 mL, which was collected into heparinised tubes. A BD FACSAria II was used to sort naive, central memory, regulatory and stem cell-like memory CD4+ T cells with a panel that included CD45RO, CCR7, CD25, CD127, CD95 and CD27. All sorted populations exceeded 95% purity. Right away, PBMCs were isolated by Lymphoprep density gradient centrifugation and were stained directly, with no culture step. To minimize batch effects, samples were stained and sorted in pairs, one healthy donor with one patient per experiment. The High Capacity cDNA Reverse Transcription Kit was used to reverse transcribe all of the isolated RNA, meaning that expressed TCRB transcripts were what got sequenced. Deep immunoSEQ sequencing was performed on naive, central memory and regulatory T cell samples, with an average of roughly 3.5 million total reads per sample. Sorted cells were lysed in RLT buffer and RNA was extracted with DNase-treated RNeasy Micro or Mini kits, depending on cell number. To prevent cross-contamination, every cell subset was processed on its own, while patient and healthy donor samples were processed together. Using the immunoSEQ multiplex PCR, TCRB sequences were amplified from cDNA into 87-bp fragments spanning the CDR3 region. Sequencing of the amplicons was done on the Illumina HiSeq platform. The authors' analysis ran thus. Synthetic template baselines were used to correct PCR bias computationally, reads within Hamming distance 2 were collapsed, and singletons that could not be merged were discarded. Reads were aligned against IMGT to assign V, D and J genes, CDR3 length and insertions or deletions at six rearrangement sites. Within each subset, clonotype counts were normalized to the number of sorted cells before true diversity and Gini coefficients were calculated with the tcR R package. Repertoire sharing was quantified using the overlap coefficient calculated on TCRB nucleotide sequences. As a proxy for the pre-selection repertoire, out-of-frame TCRB sequences from naive cells were analyzed. TCRdb took this table from immuneACCESS and kept in-frame rearrangements with V and J called. Such tables lack part of the clones; where checked against another copy, unresolved V genes explain under half of the gap, and the rest is unexplained. The V and J calls and clone size are taken from that table; D and trimming were inferred from the DNA. The sample table records hundreds of thousands of clones; roughly 11% of these occur just once. The ten largest clonotypes hold approximately 0.017% of the sample.

V is trimmed back by 4 bases and J by 8 bases, and the junction contains 9 bases that no gene match accounts for. The CDR3 covers 17 residues, taking in both the cysteine and the phenylalanine. CDR3 DNA only is kept here, 51 bases in frame from base 1. Taken from the germline V gene (reference sequence), the CDR1 and CDR2 loops are SGHNT and YYREEE. The chain was built from TRBV5-4 and TRBJ2-1; TRBD2 agrees with 16 junctional bases. The specimen was naive CD4+ T cells from blood. This sample's cell subset or site label indicates: true naive CD4+ T cells. The TCR sequence derives from a man aged 25 to 40 with type 1 diabetes. The CDR3 in this case is CASSMGLAGGPNYEQFF. In nucleotide form, the sequence is TGTGCCAGCAGCATGGGACTAGCGGGGGGGCCCAATTATGAGCAGTTCTTC.